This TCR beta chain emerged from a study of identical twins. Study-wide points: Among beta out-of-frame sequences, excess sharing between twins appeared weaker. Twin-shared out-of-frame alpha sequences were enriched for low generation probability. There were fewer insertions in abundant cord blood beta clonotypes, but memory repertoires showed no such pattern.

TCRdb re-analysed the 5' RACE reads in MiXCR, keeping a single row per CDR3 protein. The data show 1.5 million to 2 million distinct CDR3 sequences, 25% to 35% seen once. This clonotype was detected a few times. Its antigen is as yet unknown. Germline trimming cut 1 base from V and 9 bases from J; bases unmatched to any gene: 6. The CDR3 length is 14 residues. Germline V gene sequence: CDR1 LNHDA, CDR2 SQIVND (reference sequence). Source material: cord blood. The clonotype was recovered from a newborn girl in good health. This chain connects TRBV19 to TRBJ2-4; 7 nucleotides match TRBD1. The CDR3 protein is CASSIGGQWSIQYF. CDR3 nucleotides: TGTGCCAGTAGTATAGGGGGACAGTGGAGCATTCAGTACTTC. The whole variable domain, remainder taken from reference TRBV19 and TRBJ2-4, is DGGITQSPKYLFRKEGQNVTLSCEQNLNHDAMYWYRQDPGQGLRLIYYSQIVNDFQKGDIAEGYSVSREKKESFPLTVTSAQKNPTAFYLCASSIGGQWSIQYFGAGTRLSVL.